The following is a TCR beta chain sequence with its context. The sample is drawn from a study of OX40 agonist ivuxolimab in advanced cancers. Germline-derived CDR1 and CDR2 are MNHEY and SMNVEV (reference sequence). CDR3 length equals 14 residues. V was clipped by 6 bases and J by 6 bases, with 14 bases between them. Sequenced by immunoSEQ multiplex PCR; TCRdb stores in-frame clones only, minus some. The sample holds roughly 29,000 clones, around 85% seen once. The clonotype was recovered from an adult with an advanced solid tumor such as melanoma, head and neck, liver or kidney cancer. The source was CD4+ or CD8+ T cells sorted from blood, collected in a trial of the OX40 agonist ivuxolimab. The genes are TRBV27 and TRBJ1-4; a weak D match, TRBD1 (5 bases). The CDR3 DNA sequence: TGTGCCAGCAGGCGGGCAGGGCCCGATGAAAAACTGTTTTTT. Encoded protein: CASRRAGPDEKLFF.